This paragraph reports one T cell receptor beta chain. In its sample, this clonotype was seen many times. Its target antigen remains unknown. Base qualities are missing; no much larger clone stands one base away. There are 15 amino acids in the CDR3, from cysteine to phenylalanine inclusive. Of all the DNA, just the CDR3 is kept, 45 bases in frame from base 1. CDR1 is given as LGHNA and CDR2 as YSLEER, both from the germline V gene. V is cut by 2 bases and J by 4 bases, and the space between the germline ends is 11 bases. The library was obtained by PCR. Reads for this sample came from an Illumina HiSeq 4000. Bulk TCR libraries were made following a previously described method, with the TCR primers given in Table S5. Purification of total RNA was performed with the Qiagen AllPrep DNA/RNA kit. Before any analysis, reads coming from multiple sequencing runs of the same library were combined into one pool. As for how the authors treated the data: Reads were retained only if their TCR constant sequence matched exactly, and those retained reads were trimmed to 150 nt and grouped according to their 12-nt molecular barcodes. Within each barcode group, reads were sub-clustered at a 15% Levenshtein threshold, and quality-weighted consensus sequences were built per RNA molecule. Non-functional sequences were filtered out, along with any lower-count sequence sitting one edit away from another sequence. Barcode sub-clusters with fewer than 20% of the maximum read count were removed, based on fitting two negative binomial distributions. TCRdb took the public reads, trimmed them with fastp at Q25, ran MiXCR for clone calling and kept in-frame beta chains. Rows are combined by CDR3 protein, so each entry shows the most common genes and DNA. TCRdb, rather than the study authors, made the V and J calls. Here the sample has approximately 670,000 distinct CDR3 sequences; 15% to 20% occur a single time. The ten most abundant clones make up 0.85% to 0.9% of the sample.

This sample was included in a study of molecular identifiers for immune sequencing clone quantification (dated by TCRdb to between 2018 and 2020). Notes on the research overall: For a replicate experiment, RNA from approximately 20,000 or 100,000 naive CD8 T cells was divided into five aliquots, and four of the five aliquots were sequenced. This methods study used CD8 T cells to benchmark TCR RNA copy counting and molecular-identifier clustering-based TCR repertoire sequencing (MIDCIRS).

Points the paper makes about the study in general: Highly expanded clone sizes could be underestimated because identical TCR molecules may share a barcode. Modeling estimated 3 to 3.5 recovered TCR RNA copies per cell, compared with 8.5 to 10 by digital PCR, which implies about 32% capture efficiency. Spiked-in Jurkat TCR RNA equal to a single cell's worth was reported to be detectable even within 1,100,000 naive CD8 T cells. The naive libraries included spiked-in Jurkat TCR RNA (around 9 copies' worth), and this RNA is not part of the donor repertoire. Without barcode sub-clustering, chimeric consensus sequences inflated TCR diversity; chimeras reached as high as 47%. Clones above 20 RNA copies held over 98% of molecules in CMV-specific effector cells but under 1% in naive cells.

Libraries of naive CD8 T cells were built from approximately 20,000 to 980,000 sorted cells, with 10%, 30% or 50% of the purified RNA used. Naive CD8 T cells were FACS-sorted as CD8+CD4-CCR7+CD45RA+ on a BD FACSAria II into RLT Plus buffer. To test detection sensitivity, Jurkat RNA equivalent to approximately ten TCR copies was spiked into samples of about 19,000-1,000,000 naive CD8 T cells. CD8 T cells were enriched using RosetteSep CD8+ T Cell Enrichment Cocktail and Ficoll-Paque, and the enriched cells then underwent ACK red cell lysis. This chain is built from TRBV4-3 and TRBJ1-4; the D segment could be TRBD1, given 5 matching bases. The TCR originated in a human donor in good health. Some libraries in this study had Jurkat cell RNA spiked in. The sequenced sample was naive CD8+ T cells from blood, with Jurkat cell RNA spiked in. Per the publication, the cell subset or site label means: FACS-sorted CD8+CD4-CCR7+CD45RA+ naive T cells. CDR3 reads: CASSQIGGHNEKLFF. The DNA sequence is TGCGCCAGCAGCCAAATCGGCGGACATAATGAAAAACTGTTTTTT.